This entry features one T cell receptor (beta chain) sequence. What antigen it recognizes has not been identified. Nothing much larger sits one base from this clone, and base qualities are not available. These data are taken from a study of blood T cell repertoires in COVID-19 (dated by TCRdb to 2020 to 2022). About the full investigation: Collaborator samples came from the United States, Italy and Spain and covered acute and convalescent phases of COVID-19. The repertoires were released in a freely available public database intended as a resource for research on the immune response to SARS-CoV-2. Samples were obtained from the ongoing ImmuneRACE study (first 160 participants) and from roughly 1,300 subjects provided by 6 global collaborators. Subjects who had been exposed to COVID-19, were actively infected with it, or had recovered from it provided the deeply sampled blood TCRbeta repertoires that made up the dataset. Where available, HLA class I and class II types were obtained from metadata supplied by the sample provider rather than from assay-based typing. The material from the prospective study consisted of cDNA or gDNA derived from T cells, B-cell-depleted T cells, or PBMCs. Sample metadata almost always included a de-identified subject ID, COVID-19 status, age in years and sex.

TCRbeta CDR3 regions were amplified from genomic DNA by means of the immunoSEQ Assay, a bias-controlled multiplex PCR. Per the source publication's procedure: Within the assay, amplification of reference gene primers was used to estimate how many nucleated cells each sample contained. Sequence reads were collapsed and filtered to measure the absolute abundance of every unique TCRbeta CDR3 rearrangement. For each sample, productive Simpson clonality was calculated as the square root of Simpson's diversity index across productive rearrangements. TCRdb limited this immuneACCESS table to in-frame rearrangements with V and J called. A share of clones is missing; checked studies link under half to unresolved V genes, and the rest is unexplained. From that table come the V and J calls and clone size; the DNA was used to work out D and trimming. The sample yields over 250,000 clones; 80% to 90% were counted once. Clones ranked in the top ten supply around 10% of the sample.

Beyond this particular receptor, the publication reports: Clinical and demographic metadata were provided uncurated, with the amount varying by source and participant.

Spanning cysteine to phenylalanine, the CDR3 consists of 15 amino acids. Here the CDR3 DNA is all that survives: 45 bases in frame from base 1. CDR1 and CDR2, per the germline V gene, are SGHVS and FQNEAQ. Deletion took 5 bases off V and 1 base off J, with a span of 13 bases between the germline ends. Collaborating institutions collected whole blood in K2EDTA tubes following their own protocols. For TCRbeta analysis, collaborator samples were shipped as frozen whole blood, as isolated PBMCs, or as DNA extracted from either sample type. This sequence uses TRBV7-8 and TRBJ2-3; TRBD2 is a weak D gene call, 5 bases matching. This TCR was sampled from a woman aged 70-85 years with acute or convalescent COVID-19. Material for sequencing was peripheral blood. The DNA sequence is as follows: TGTGCCAGCAGCGCCTACTGGCGGGGCACAGATACGCAGTATTTT. Its translation is CASSAYWRGTDTQYF.